The 21 T cell receptor beta chains reported below all come from one sample, sequenced in a study of shared clonotypes between healthy human individuals. The repertoire was sequenced with immunoSEQ multiplex PCR; TCRdb's copy has only in-frame clones and lacks some. This table holds 450,000 to 500,000 clones, more than 65% found once. The sample was PBMCs. All receptors derive from a woman between 35 and 50 years old in good health. Some clones in this sample may be carry-over from other donors' samples.

On this clone itself: A far larger clone is one base from this, pointing to a likely read error. The chain recombines TRBV25-1 with TRBJ2-1, with 10 positions matching TRBD2. CDR1 is MGHDK and CDR2 is SYGVNS in the germline V gene. This CDR3 region has 13 residues. The CDR3 loop reads CASRGLAPNEQLF. The DNA of the CDR3 is TGTGCCAGCAGGGGACTAGCGCCCAATGAGCAGCTCTTC.

This sequence joins TRBV2 and TRBJ2-7; D gene unclear. The CDR3 contains 11 residues. The germline gives CDR1 SNHLY, CDR2 FYNNEI. Trimming took off 5 bases at V and 5 bases at J, with 7 bases between the two ends. CDR3 in DNA: TGTGCCAGCAGTTCATACGACGAGCAGTACTTC. Translated: CASSSYDEQYF.

This clone was seen repeatedly, ten times or more. The chain recombines TRBV5-5 with TRBJ2-7; possibly TRBD1 for D (5 bases). From germline, CDR1 is SGHKS and CDR2 YYEKEE (reference sequence). V lost 0 bases, J lost 3 bases, and 10 bases lay in between. The CDR3 is 14 residues long. The CDR3 here is CASSLEGRVYEQYF. DNA of the CDR3: TGTGCCAGCAGCTTGGAGGGCAGGGTCTACGAGCAGTACTTC. Complete variable domain (other parts from reference TRBV5-5 and TRBJ2-7): DAGVTQSPTHLIKTRGQQVTLRCSPISGHKSVSWYQQVLGQGPQFIFQYYEKEERGRGNFPDRFSARQFPNYSSELNVNALLLGDSALYLCASSLEGRVYEQYFGPGTRLTVT.

Note on this clone: One base separates it from a far larger clone, so it is likely a read error. J is TRBJ1-1 and V is TRBV30; no reliable D call. Trimming shortened V by 0 bases and J by 3 bases, and 8 bases separated the two germline ends. Germline V gene sequence: CDR1 GTSNPN, CDR2 SVGIG (reference sequence). CDR3 length: 13 residues. The CDR3 sequence is CAWSVGRDTEAFF. The CDR3, as DNA: TGTGCCTGGAGTGTTGGGAGGGACACTGAAGCTTTCTTT.

This clone was seen a single time. The rearrangement links TRBV6-1 to TRBJ2-3; 10 bases are a match to TRBD2. This CDR3 region has 16 residues. V lost 2 bases, J lost 2 bases, and 4 bases stayed unmatched. The germline CDR1 and CDR2 sequences are MNHNS and SASEGT. The CDR3 nucleotides are TGTGCCAGCAGTGAACTGAGCGGGAGGGCCACAGATACGCAGTATTTT. The encoded protein is CASSELSGRATDTQYF.

The chain joins TRBV19 to TRBJ2-7, with TRBD2 identical over 8 bases. This CDR3 comprises 14 residues. CDR1 and CDR2 (germline): LNHDA, SQIVND (reference sequence). After removal of 5 bases from V and 3 bases from J, the junction contained 6 bases not matched to a gene. The CDR3 DNA is TGTGCCAGTAGTGAACCCGGGACTAGCTACGAGCAGTACTTC. Translation: CASSEPGTSYEQYF.

This chain uses TRBV7-7 with TRBJ2-5, with 8 nucleotides matching TRBD2. CDR1 is SSHAT and CDR2 is FNYEAQ in the germline V gene (reference sequence). The length of the CDR3 is 11 residues. The V gene end was trimmed by 10 bases and the J gene end by 7 bases; junction bases not matched to a gene: 5. For the CDR3, the DNA is TGTGCCACAGGGACTAGGGGGACCCAGTACTTC. Translation gives CATGTRGTQYF.

The chain combines TRBV5-1 with TRBJ1-2; no clear D. The CDR3 spans 15 residues. Trimming stripped 4 bases from V and 7 bases from J, with 20 bases between. Germline lookup yields CDR1 SGHRS and CDR2 YFSETQ. For the CDR3, the DNA is TGCGCCAGCAGCAACAGATCAAAAGAATTCCGTGGCTACACCTTC. The encoded protein is CASSNRSKEFRGYTF.

A remark on this clone: A far larger clone differs by one base, so this is likely a read error. The chain combines TRBV29-1 with TRBJ2-3; 8 bases map to TRBD1. Germline assignment: CDR1 SQVTM and CDR2 ANQGSEA. CDR3 length: 13 residues. V shed 8 bases, J shed 3 bases, and the junction held 7 bases outside the gene matches. The DNA for the CDR3 is TGCAGCTCTCGGACAGGGTTTACAGATACGCAGTATTTT. It encodes CSSRTGFTDTQYF.

The rearrangement uses TRBV6-5 and TRBJ1-4; 9 positions agree with TRBD1. The CDR3 loop spans 15 amino acids. With 6 bases clipped from V and 8 bases from J, the junction kept 10 bases outside the gene matches. Germline V gives CDR1 MNHEY, CDR2 SVGAGI. The CDR3, as DNA: TGTGCCAGCAGCTCCCGACAGGGGGAGAGAGAAAAACTGTTTTTT. Translated, it gives CASSSRQGEREKLFF.

The CDR3 is CASSEREGEKLFF. In DNA, the CDR3 is TGTGCCAGCAGTGAGAGGGAGGGGGAAAAACTGTTTTTT. The V call is TRBV6-4, the J call TRBJ1-4; D is perhaps TRBD1 (5 bases). The CDR3 extends over 13 amino acids. Trimming left V 3 bases short and J 8 bases short, with 10 bases between. Germline values: CDR1 MRHNA, CDR2 SNTAGT.

As for this clone: With only one base between it and a far larger clone, this is likely a read error. Other nucleotide sequences from this sample produce the same CDR3. This chain joins TRBV11-1 and TRBJ2-5; weak D call: TRBD2 (5 bases). In germline, CDR1 is SGHAT, CDR2 FQDESV (reference sequence). The CDR3 is 14 residues long. CDR3 in amino acids: CASSRLANQETQYF. The CDR3 coding sequence is TGTGCCAGCAGCCGTCTAGCTAACCAAGAGACTCAGTACTTC.

As to this clone: A far larger clone lies a single base away; this is likely a read error. Other DNA sequences from this sample encode an identical CDR3 as well. V usage is TRBV11-1 and J usage is TRBJ2-3; D may be TRBD1 or TRBD2 (5 bases each). V lost 5 bases and J lost 2, with 17 bases in between. Germline CDR1 reads SGHAT; CDR2 reads FQDESV (reference sequence). This CDR3 has 16 amino acids. The CDR3 here is CASSQRARADTDTQYF. CDR3 sequence (DNA): TGTGCCAGCAGCCAGAGGGCCAGGGCAGACACAGATACGCAGTATTTT.

The V and J genes are TRBV2 and TRBJ1-5, with D hard to call. V was clipped by 9 bases and J by 5 bases, with 14 bases between them. Germline V lookup: CDR1 SNHLY, CDR2 FYNNEI. The CDR3 runs 13 residues. CDR3 sequence: CASLPTTDQPQHF. The CDR3 DNA sequence: TGTGCCAGTCTGCCCACGACCGATCAGCCCCAGCATTTT.

With regard to this clone: The same CDR3 can be traced to other DNA sequences in this sample. The chain carries TRBV30 and TRBJ2-5; maybe TRBD2 (5 bases). Trimming took 1 base from V and 5 from J, leaving 5 bases between them. Germline V gives CDR1 GTSNPN, CDR2 SVGIG (reference sequence). The CDR3 sequence is 11 residues long. This CDR3 is CAWSGGETQYF. The CDR3 DNA sequence: TGTGCCTGGAGTGGAGGGGAGACCCAGTACTTC.

In this sample, this clone is medium-sized (0.01 to 0.1%). The identical CDR3 is also encoded by other nucleotide sequences in the sample. V is TRBV7-9 and J is TRBJ2-5, with 9 bases that match TRBD1. The CDR3 has 16 amino acids. From germline, CDR1 is SEHNR and CDR2 FQNEAQ (reference sequence). The V segment lost 5 bases and the J segment 0 bases; nucleotides outside the gene matches: 7. The CDR3 sequence: CASSLRDRAYQETQYF. In DNA form, the CDR3 reads TGTGCCAGCAGCCTCCGGGACAGGGCTTACCAAGAGACCCAGTACTTC.

V gene TRBV7-2 combines with J gene TRBJ2-7; D assignment may be TRBD1 or TRBD2 (5 bases each). The CDR3 is 14 amino acids. V was clipped by 5 bases and J by 7 bases, with 18 bases between them. Germline V gene sequence: CDR1 SGHTA, CDR2 FQGNSA. The CDR3 reads CASSRDRSNKEQYF. CDR3 in DNA: TGTGCCAGCAGCCGGGACCGATCGAATAAAGAGCAGTACTTC.

V is TRBV7-2 and J is TRBJ1-2, with D unclear. V gave up 3 bases and J gave up 7 bases, with 12 bases separating them. The CDR3 length is 13 residues. The germline CDR1 and CDR2 sequences are SGHTA and FQGNSA. DNA for the CDR3: TGTGCCAGCAGCTTTAGGGCCCCCCTTGGCTACACCTTC. Translated, it gives CASSFRAPLGYTF.

Worth noting for this clone: This likely came from a read error, as a far larger clone is one base away. The chain recombines TRBV25-1 with TRBJ2-7, with D possibly TRBD1 on 7 matching bases. Germline assignment: CDR1 MGHDK and CDR2 SYGVNS. CDR3 length equals 13 residues. The CDR3 spells CASSPGGSNERYF. For the CDR3, the DNA is TGTGCCAGCAGTCCAGGGGGGTCGAACGAGCGGTACTTC.

This rearrangement joins TRBV2 to TRBJ2-5; 7 bases map to TRBD1. With 6 bases clipped from V and 5 bases from J, the junction kept 12 bases outside the gene matches. From germline, CDR1 is SNHLY and CDR2 FYNNEI. The CDR3 totals 15 residues. CDR3 DNA sequence: TGTGCCAGCAGGCCTCGACAGGGCCACTTGGAGACCCAGTACTTC. Amino acid sequence: CASRPRQGHLETQYF.

The gene calls are TRBV15 and TRBJ2-7; possibly TRBD1 or TRBD2 for D (6 bases each). Trimming shortened V by 3 bases and J by 3 bases, and 15 bases separated the two germline ends. This CDR3 is built from 15 residues. Germline loops: CDR1 LNHNV, CDR2 YYDKDF (reference sequence). The CDR3 loop reads CATSRDFGGGYEQYF. The CDR3 region has the DNA TGTGCCACCAGCAGGGACTTCGGAGGGGGCTACGAGCAGTACTTC.